The 26 T cell receptor beta chains presented below share a single source sample, sequenced in a study of T-cell memory formation after mild COVID-19. A single record per CDR3 protein comes from TCRdb applying MiXCR to the 5' RACE reads. The table includes around 200,000 distinct CDR3 sequences, about 18% detected once. Specimen: PBMCs or a T cell subset sorted from them (not recorded which). The receptors stem from a man aged 18 to 29 who had mild COVID-19 (a few samples of this study predate the infection). Cell type and time point are not known.

The CDR3 loop is CASSYSSVHGYTF. The CDR3 nucleotides are TGTGCCAGCAGTTACTCGTCAGTGCATGGCTACACCTTC. The chain is built from TRBV6-5 and TRBJ1-2; D is unresolved. Germline V gene sequence: CDR1 MNHEY, CDR2 SVGAGI. V dropped 0 bases and J dropped 6 bases, with 8 bases sitting between them. The CDR3 is 13 amino acids.

The table lists this clonotype with a few counts. The chain has TRBV4-3 and TRBJ2-3; 10 bases line up with TRBD2. The ends lost 1 base at V and 7 bases at J; junction bases unmatched: 5. The CDR3 length is 15 residues. Germline V gene data show CDR1 as LGHNA and CDR2 as YSLEER. As DNA, the CDR3 is TGCGCCAGCAGCCAAGGCGCGACTAGCGGGCATACGCAGTATTTT. Translated: CASSQGATSGHTQYF.

This clonotype was seen only a few times. V gene TRBV7-3 combines with J gene TRBJ2-2, with 7 positions matching TRBD2. Germline CDR1 reads SGHTA; CDR2 reads FQGTGA. The CDR3 runs to 13 residues. The trim removed 3 bases at V and 6 bases at J, leaving 1 base unmatched. DNA for the CDR3: TGTGCCAGCAGCTTGGGAGGGTCCGGGGAGCTGTTTTTT. Protein: CASSLGGSGELFF.

The J gene is TRBJ1-5, the V gene TRBV7-6; the match to TRBD1 covers 7 bases. Trimming took 5 bases from V and 7 from J; bases not matched to a gene: 8. Germline V gene data show CDR1 as SGHVS and CDR2 as FNYEAQ. This CDR3 region has 14 residues. CDR3 protein: CASSVRQGGQPQHF. In DNA, the CDR3 is TGTGCCAGCAGCGTAAGACAGGGCGGACAGCCCCAGCATTTT. Based on the CDR3 plus reference TRBV7-6 and TRBJ1-5, the full variable domain is GAGVSQSPRYKVTKRGQDVALRCDPISGHVSLYWYRQALGQGPEFLTYFNYEAQQDKSGLPNDRFSAERPEGSISTLTIQRTEQRDSAMYRCASSVRQGGQPQHFGDGTRLSIL.

This clonotype was recorded once. This chain links TRBV6-5 with TRBJ2-3; D is unresolved. V was shortened by 5 bases and J by 1 base, with 7 bases between the two germline ends. Per the germline V gene, CDR1 is MNHEY and CDR2 is SVGAGI. The CDR3 contains 13 residues. The CDR3 loop is CASSRKGTDTQYF. Here the CDR3 DNA reads TGTGCCAGCAGTAGGAAAGGCACAGATACGCAGTATTTT.

This clonotype has more than one count but fewer than ten. The chain joins TRBV6-5 to TRBJ1-1, with 8 positions matching TRBD1. With V trimmed by 7 bases and J by 11 bases, 12 bases remained unmatched. From germline, CDR1 is MNHEY and CDR2 SVGAGI. The CDR3 consists of 13 residues. CDR3 sequence reads: CASIPGPRQGAFF. The CDR3 nucleotides are TGTGCCAGCATCCCGGGCCCCCGACAGGGGGCTTTCTTT.

This clonotype came up a few times. V is TRBV5-1 and J is TRBJ1-1; 7 bases fit TRBD1. V was pared by 5 bases and J by 0 bases, with 7 bases of the junction left unmatched. This CDR3 contains 15 residues. Germline V lookup: CDR1 SGHRS, CDR2 YFSETQ. The DNA of the CDR3 is TGCGCCAGCAGAGGGGGCCCCCCGGTGAACACTGAAGCTTTCTTT. Translated: CASRGGPPVNTEAFF.

The sample holds one count of this clonotype. CDR3 residues: CASSLGGDGYEQYF. The CDR3 nucleotides are TGCGCCAGCAGCTTGGGGGGGGATGGCTACGAGCAGTACTTC. This chain joins TRBV5-1 and TRBJ2-7; the D gene is possibly TRBD2 (6 bases). Germline lookup yields CDR1 SGHRS and CDR2 YFSETQ. V shed 0 bases and J shed 3 bases, with 10 bases lying between them. The CDR3 has 14 residues.

V and J are TRBV28 and TRBJ1-1; 9 bases line up with TRBD1. Germline CDR1 MDHEN, CDR2 SYDVKM. This CDR3 has 16 amino acids. V lost 5 bases, J lost 3 bases, and 10 bases stayed unmatched. The CDR3 DNA reads as TGTGCCAGCAGTGTCGGGACAGGGTGGACCTACACTGAAGCTTTCTTT. It codes for CASSVGTGWTYTEAFF.

This chain connects TRBV5-1 to TRBJ1-6, with TRBD1 identical over 10 bases. V dropped 4 bases and J dropped 15; count of bases not matched to a gene: 4. The CDR3 is made up of 12 amino acids. CDR1 is SGHRS and CDR2 is YFSETQ in the germline V gene. The CDR3 bases are TGCGCCAGCAGCGAGGACAGGGGGGTCCTCCACTTT. Translated, it gives CASSEDRGVLHF.

This chain joins TRBV7-9 and TRBJ2-7; 9 bases match TRBD1. The CDR3 totals 14 residues. The J segment lost 4 bases and the V segment lost 3 bases, leaving 4 bases of the junction unmatched. Germline CDR1 SEHNR, CDR2 FQNEAQ (reference sequence). DNA for the CDR3: TGTGCCAGCAGCTTGTTGACAGGGGGTTACGAGCAGTACTTC. This codes for CASSLLTGGYEQYF.

This rearrangement joins TRBV28 to TRBJ1-5; D possibly corresponds to TRBD1 (5 bases). Looked up from germline, CDR1 is MDHEN and CDR2 is SYDVKM. V was clipped by 5 bases and J by 6 bases, with 17 bases between them. The CDR3 totals 15 residues. Here the CDR3 reads CASSPAPQGGQPQHF. In DNA form, the CDR3 reads TGTGCCAGCAGTCCGGCGCCTCAGGGAGGTCAGCCCCAGCATTTT.

This clonotype was counted at least ten times. The genes are TRBV7-8 and TRBJ2-1; a possible D gene is TRBD2 (5 bases). This CDR3 is built from 12 residues. V was shortened by 1 base and J by 14 bases, with 12 bases between the two germline ends. Looked up from germline, CDR1 is SGHVS and CDR2 is FQNEAQ. CDR3 residues: CASSLDSGKEFF. The CDR3 nucleotides read TGTGCCAGCAGCTTAGATTCGGGGAAGGAGTTCTTC.

J is TRBJ2-4 and V is TRBV6-2 or TRBV6-3; tentative D call: TRBD2 (5 bases). Germline CDR1 MNHEY, CDR2 SVGEGT. V lost 11 bases, J lost 8 bases, and 10 bases lay in between. The CDR3 has 10 amino acids. CDR3: CAAGRDIQYF. The DNA for the CDR3 is TGTGCCGCGGGCCGGGACATTCAGTACTTC.

This clonotype has a handful of counts. The chain carries TRBV12-3 or TRBV12-4 and TRBJ1-1; D may be TRBD1 (6 bases). The CDR3 totals 17 residues. Trimming cost V 7 bases and J 1 base, with 22 bases left between them. The CDR3 here is CASTHLGATGPNTEAFF. For the CDR3, the DNA is TGTGCCAGCACTCACCTAGGGGCGACAGGCCCGAACACTGAAGCTTTCTTT.

The genes are TRBV6-1 and TRBJ1-6; no reliable D call. The length of the CDR3 is 14 residues. V shed 11 bases and J shed 0 bases, with 11 bases lying between them. Germline V gives CDR1 MNHNS, CDR2 SASEGT. Written as DNA, the CDR3 is TGTGCCTTGACACGTCGCTCCTATAATTCACCCCTCCACTTT. Translation gives CALTRRSYNSPLHF.

The chain is built from TRBV7-2 and TRBJ1-5; no firm D call. Per germline, CDR1 SGHTA and CDR2 FQGNSA. Trimming shortened V by 4 bases and J by 0 bases, and 4 bases separated the two germline ends. The CDR3 has 13 amino acids. Written as DNA, the CDR3 is TGTGCCAGCAGCTCGAGTAGCAATCAGCCCCAGCATTTT. Residues: CASSSSSNQPQHF.

This clonotype was seen more than once but under ten times. This sequence joins TRBV7-2 and TRBJ1-2, with a possible D match to TRBD1 (6 bases). V was shortened by 2 bases and J by 3 bases, with 7 bases between the two germline ends. The CDR3 length is 13 residues. Germline V lookup: CDR1 SGHTA, CDR2 FQGNSA. CDR3: CASSLHRDYGYTF. The CDR3 coding sequence is TGTGCCAGCAGCTTACACAGGGACTATGGCTACACCTTC.

This clonotype was detected a few times. V and J are TRBV6-6 and TRBJ1-1; D may be TRBD1 (6 bases). Between the trimmed V and J ends, which lost 1 base and 8 bases, there was a span of 11 bases. CDR3 length: 13 residues. The germline gives CDR1 MNHNY, CDR2 SVGAGI (reference sequence). The chain's CDR3 is CASSYYGGLEAFF. The CDR3 DNA follows: TGTGCCAGCAGTTACTATGGGGGGCTAGAAGCTTTCTTT.

The gene calls are TRBV15 and TRBJ1-1; tentatively, D is TRBD1 (5 bases). Germline CDR1 and CDR2: LNHNV and YYDKDF (reference sequence). CDR3 length equals 17 residues. Trimming cost V 3 bases and J 3 bases, with 20 bases left between them. The CDR3 nucleotides are TGTGCCACCAGCAGCACCCGGCAGCAGGGTACTCACACTGAAGCTTTCTTT. Translated, it gives CATSSTRQQGTHTEAFF. Using reference TRBV15 and TRBJ1-1 for the parts outside the CDR3, the full variable domain is DAMVIQNPRYQVTQFGKPVTLSCSQTLNHNVMYWYQQKSSQAPKLLFHYYDKDFNNEADTPDNFQSRRPNTSFCFLDIRSPGLGDTAMYLCATSSTRQQGTHTEAFFGQGTRLTVV.

This rearrangement joins TRBV4-1 to TRBJ1-5; D remains ambiguous. V was pared by 1 base and J by 9 bases, with 13 bases between. Germline V gene sequence: CDR1 MGHRA, CDR2 YSYEKL. This CDR3 contains 14 residues. The CDR3 loop reads CASSQVSPEGPQHF. The CDR3 DNA is TGCGCCAGCAGCCAAGTATCACCGGAGGGGCCCCAGCATTTT.

This sequence joins TRBV11-2 and TRBJ2-5; tentatively, D is TRBD2 (5 bases). The V end was cut by 4 bases, the J end by 4 bases, with 10 bases between. Germline CDR1 reads SGHAT; CDR2 reads FQNNGV. The CDR3 length is 13 residues. The CDR3 DNA reads TGTGCCAGCAGCTCGACTGAGGGAGAGACCCAGTACTTC. It encodes CASSSTEGETQYF.

This clonotype has ten or more counts. The V and J genes are TRBV2 and TRBJ2-3; D may match TRBD1 or TRBD2 (5 bases each). V lost 6 bases to trimming and J lost 1 base, with 11 bases between them. This CDR3 region has 14 residues. Per the germline V gene, CDR1 is SNHLY and CDR2 is FYNNEI. This CDR3 is CASSRQRGTDTQYF. The CDR3 DNA follows: TGTGCCAGCAGCCGACAGAGGGGCACAGATACGCAGTATTTT.

A few counts support this clonotype. This chain links TRBV20-1 with TRBJ1-4; TRBD1 matches at 8 bases. In germline, CDR1 is DFQATT, CDR2 SNEGSKA (reference sequence). The CDR3 contains 16 residues. With V trimmed by 3 bases and J by 2 bases, 8 bases remained unmatched. CDR3 region: CSARRTGRYTNEKLFF. The CDR3 region has the DNA TGCAGTGCTAGGAGGACAGGGCGTTACACTAATGAAAAACTGTTTTTT.

The chain is built from TRBV20-1 and TRBJ1-1, with TRBD1 as a possible D gene (6 bases). Per germline, CDR1 DFQATT and CDR2 SNEGSKA (reference sequence). Trimming removed 6 bases from V and 6 bases from J, with 14 bases in between. This CDR3 has 12 amino acids. The CDR3 spells CSAGQLDPEAFF. In DNA form, the CDR3 reads TGCAGTGCGGGACAACTGGATCCTGAAGCTTTCTTT.

This clonotype was detected only a few times. The CDR3 is CASSFSPGTGFYGYTF. DNA of the CDR3: TGTGCCAGCAGCTTCAGTCCGGGGACAGGGTTCTATGGCTACACCTTC. The V and J genes are TRBV11-2 and TRBJ1-2, with 9 bases fitting TRBD1. The CDR3 is 16 amino acids. Germline CDR1 and CDR2: SGHAT and FQNNGV. The V and J ends lost 3 bases and 4 bases, in that order; junction bases with no gene match: 9. The full variable domain, with the rest looked up from reference TRBV11-2 and TRBJ1-2, is EAGVAQSPRYKIIEKRQSVAFWCNPISGHATLYWYQQILGQGPKLLIQFQNNGVVDDSQLPKDRFSAERLKGVDSTLKIQPAKLEDSAVYLCASSFSPGTGFYGYTFGSGTRLTVV.